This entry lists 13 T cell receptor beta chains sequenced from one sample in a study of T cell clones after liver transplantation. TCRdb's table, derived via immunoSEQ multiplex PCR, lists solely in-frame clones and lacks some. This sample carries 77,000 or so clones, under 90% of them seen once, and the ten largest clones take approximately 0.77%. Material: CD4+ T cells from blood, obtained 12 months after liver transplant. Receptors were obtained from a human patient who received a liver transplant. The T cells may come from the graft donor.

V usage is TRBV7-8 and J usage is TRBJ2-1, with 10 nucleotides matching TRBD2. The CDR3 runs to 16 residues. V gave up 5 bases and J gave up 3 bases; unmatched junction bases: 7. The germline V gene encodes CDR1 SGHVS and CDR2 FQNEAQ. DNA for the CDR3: TGTGCCAGCAGCGTCTCCGGGACTAGCGTCTACAATGAGCAGTTCTTC. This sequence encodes CASSVSGTSVYNEQFF.

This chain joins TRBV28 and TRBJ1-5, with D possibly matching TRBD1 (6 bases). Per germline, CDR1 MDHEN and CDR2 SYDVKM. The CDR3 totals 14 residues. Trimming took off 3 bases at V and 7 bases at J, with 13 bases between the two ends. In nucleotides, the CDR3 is TGTGCCAGCAGTTTTGGGGGGCTCGGGCAGCCCCAGCATTTT. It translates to CASSFGGLGQPQHF.

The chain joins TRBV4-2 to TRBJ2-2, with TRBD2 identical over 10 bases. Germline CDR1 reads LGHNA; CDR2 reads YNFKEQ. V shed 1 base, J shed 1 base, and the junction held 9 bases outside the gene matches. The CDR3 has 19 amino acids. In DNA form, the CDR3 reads TGTGCCAGCAGCCAAGTGGCGTTAGCGGGAGGACTGAACACCGGGGAGCTGTTTTTT. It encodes CASSQVALAGGLNTGELFF.

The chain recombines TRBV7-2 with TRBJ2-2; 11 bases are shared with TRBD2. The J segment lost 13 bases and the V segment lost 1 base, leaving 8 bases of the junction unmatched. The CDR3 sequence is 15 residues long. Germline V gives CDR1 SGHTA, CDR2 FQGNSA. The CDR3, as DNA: TGTGCCAGCAGCTTAGAGACTAGCGGGATAGTCGGGCTGTTTTTT. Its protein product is CASSLETSGIVGLFF.

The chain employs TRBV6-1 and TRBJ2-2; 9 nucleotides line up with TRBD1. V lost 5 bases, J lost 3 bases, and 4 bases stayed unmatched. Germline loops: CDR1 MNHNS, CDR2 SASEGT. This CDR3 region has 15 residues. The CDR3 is CASSLDRGYTGELFF. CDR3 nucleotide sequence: TGTGCCAGCAGTTTGGACAGGGGATACACCGGGGAGCTGTTTTTT.

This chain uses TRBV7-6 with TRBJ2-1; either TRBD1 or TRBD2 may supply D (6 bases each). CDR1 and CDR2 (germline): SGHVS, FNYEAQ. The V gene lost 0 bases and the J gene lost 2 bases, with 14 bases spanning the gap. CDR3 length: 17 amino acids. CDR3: CASSLAGGRDPYNEQFF. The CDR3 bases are TGTGCCAGCAGCTTAGCGGGGGGCAGGGACCCCTACAATGAGCAGTTCTTC.

The CDR3 sequence: CASSQGFTAEAFF. CDR3 bases: TGCGCCAGCAGCCAGGGATTTACCGCTGAAGCTTTCTTT. The chain couples TRBV4-3 to TRBJ1-1; D gene ambiguous. The CDR3 sequence is 13 residues long. V lost 3 bases to trimming and J lost 6 bases, with 11 bases between them. From germline, CDR1 is LGHNA and CDR2 YSLEER.

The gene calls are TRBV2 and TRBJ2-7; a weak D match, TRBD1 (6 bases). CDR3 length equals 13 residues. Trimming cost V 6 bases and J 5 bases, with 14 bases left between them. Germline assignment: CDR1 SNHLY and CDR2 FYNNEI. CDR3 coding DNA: TGTGCCAGCAGGGTCAGGGGAACCCACGAGCAGTACTTC. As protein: CASRVRGTHEQYF.

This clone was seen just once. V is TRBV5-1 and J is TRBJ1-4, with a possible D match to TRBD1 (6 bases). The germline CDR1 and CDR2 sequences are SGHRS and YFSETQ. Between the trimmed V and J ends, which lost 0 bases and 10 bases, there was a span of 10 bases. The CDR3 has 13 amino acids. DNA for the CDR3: TGCGCCAGCAGCTTGGACGGGACACCAAAACTGTTTTTT. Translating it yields CASSLDGTPKLFF.

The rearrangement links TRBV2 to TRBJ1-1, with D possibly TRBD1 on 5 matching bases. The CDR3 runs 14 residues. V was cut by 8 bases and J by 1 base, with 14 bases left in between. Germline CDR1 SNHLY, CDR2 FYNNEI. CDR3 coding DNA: TGTGCCAGCGGAACTGATGGGGCGAACACTGAAGCTTTCTTT. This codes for CASGTDGANTEAFF.

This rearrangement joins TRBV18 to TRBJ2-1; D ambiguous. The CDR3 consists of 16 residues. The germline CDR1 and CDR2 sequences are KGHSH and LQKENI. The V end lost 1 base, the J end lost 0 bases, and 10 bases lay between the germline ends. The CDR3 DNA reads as TGTGCCAGCTCACCACGAGGTCTGAGCTCCTACAATGAGCAGTTCTTC. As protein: CASSPRGLSSYNEQFF.

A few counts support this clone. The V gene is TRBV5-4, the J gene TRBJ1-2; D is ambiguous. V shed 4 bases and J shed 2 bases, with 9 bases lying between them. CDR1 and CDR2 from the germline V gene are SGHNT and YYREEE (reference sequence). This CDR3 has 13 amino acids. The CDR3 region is CASSPDGNYGYTF. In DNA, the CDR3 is TGTGCCAGCAGCCCCGATGGGAACTATGGCTACACCTTC. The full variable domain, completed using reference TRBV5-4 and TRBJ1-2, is ETGVTQSPTHLIKTRGQQVTLRCSSQSGHNTVSWYQQALGQGPQFIFQYYREEENGRGNFPPRFSGLQFPNYSSELNVNALELDDSALYLCASSPDGNYGYTFGSGTRLTVV.

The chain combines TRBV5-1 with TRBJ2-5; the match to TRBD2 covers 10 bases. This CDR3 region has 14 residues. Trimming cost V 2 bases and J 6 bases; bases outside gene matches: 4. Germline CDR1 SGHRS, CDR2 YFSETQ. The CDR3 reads CASSLGLADQTQYF. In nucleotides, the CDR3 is TGCGCCAGCAGCTTAGGACTAGCGGACCAGACCCAGTACTTC.